These 26 T cell receptor beta chains were sequenced from one sample in a study of blood T cell repertoires in COVID-19. Sequenced by immunoSEQ multiplex PCR; TCRdb stores in-frame clones only, minus some. The sample includes 70,000 to 80,000 clones, 86% of them seen just once. The sequencing sample was made of peripheral blood. The receptors here all came from a woman aged 55 to 70 with acute or convalescent COVID-19.

The chain joins TRBV7-6 to TRBJ1-1; D uncertain. Germline values: CDR1 SGHVS, CDR2 FNYEAQ. This CDR3 contains 18 residues. With 2 bases removed from V and 5 bases from J, the gap between germline ends came to 24 bases. The CDR3 bases are TGTGCCAGCAGCTTACTTTCTTGGGCTACACCCGGGAAGACTGAAGCTTTCTTT. Its protein is CASSLLSWATPGKTEAFF.

This chain uses TRBV6-5 with TRBJ2-4, with TRBD1 identical over 10 bases. The CDR3 is 14 residues long. V lost 7 bases, J lost 7 bases, and 7 bases stayed unmatched. Germline V gives CDR1 MNHEY, CDR2 SVGAGI. The CDR3 DNA reads TGTGCCAGCATGGGAAGGGGACAGGGGAACATTCAGTACTTC. Translation: CASMGRGQGNIQYF.

The genes are TRBV12-3 or TRBV12-4 and TRBJ2-5, with D possibly matching TRBD1 (6 bases). Trimming stripped 8 bases from V and 9 bases from J, with 19 bases between. The CDR3 loop spans 13 amino acids. CDR3 sequence (DNA): TGTGCCAGCGGAAGGACAGCCCGAGGGGCCCAGTACTTC. Its protein is CASGRTARGAQYF.

The DNA of the CDR3 is TGTGCCAGCAGCTTTATTGGCTCAGATACGCAGTATTTT. Residues: CASSFIGSDTQYF. The genes are TRBV7-2 and TRBJ2-3, with D unresolved. Germline-derived CDR1 and CDR2 are SGHTA and FQGNSA. The CDR3 contains 13 residues. The V gene lost 3 bases and the J gene lost 4 bases, with 8 bases spanning the gap. The variable domain in full, with the rest retrieved from reference TRBV7-2 and TRBJ2-3, is GAGVSQSPSNKVTEKGKDVELRCDPISGHTALYWYRQSLGQGLEFLIYFQGNSAPDKSGLPSDRFSAERTGGSVSTLTIQRTQQEDSAVYLCASSFIGSDTQYFGPGTRLTVL.

The chain has TRBV7-2 and TRBJ2-7, with 13 bases identical to TRBD2. The CDR3 runs 16 residues. Per the germline V gene, CDR1 is SGHTA and CDR2 is FQGNSA. Trimming removed 2 bases from V and 11 bases from J; junction bases left unmatched: 12. CDR3 bases: TGTGCCAGCAGCTTAACTAGCGGGGGGGCCGAGAGTAGGAAGTACTTC. This encodes CASSLTSGGAESRKYF.

This clone has only a few counts. This chain uses TRBV6-5 with TRBJ1-2; TRBD1 matches at 7 bases. The CDR3 length is 15 residues. V shed 6 bases, J shed 4 bases, and the junction held 11 bases outside the gene matches. The V gene's germline CDR1 is MNHEY and CDR2 SVGAGI. As DNA, the CDR3 is TGTGCCAGCAGGGCTCGGACAGGCTCGGGCTATGGCTACACCTTC. Its protein is CASRARTGSGYGYTF.

The table lists this clone with a count of one. The chain couples TRBV14 to TRBJ1-1, with D tentatively TRBD1 (5 bases). The CDR3 has 17 residues. Germline V gives CDR1 SGHDN, CDR2 FVKESK. The V end was cut by 5 bases, the J end by 5 bases, with 24 bases between. This chain's CDR3 is CASSFRPDRGGRTEAFF. DNA of the CDR3: TGTGCCAGCAGCTTTCGGCCCGACCGGGGGGGGAGAACTGAAGCTTTCTTT.

This chain links TRBV3-1 (or the pseudogene TRBV3-2) with TRBJ2-4, with D maybe TRBD2 (6 bases). CDR3 length equals 16 residues. V lost 5 bases and J 0 bases, leaving 14 bases between the germline ends. In germline, CDR1 is LGHDT, CDR2 YNNKEL (reference sequence). The CDR3 loop is CASSNRGTLAKNIQYF. The CDR3 DNA sequence: TGTGCCAGCAGCAACCGGGGGACCCTAGCCAAAAACATTCAGTACTTC.

The chain carries TRBV7-2 and TRBJ2-7; no firm D call. Looked up from germline, CDR1 is SGHTA and CDR2 is FQGNSA. V was cut by 1 base and J by 3 bases, with 7 bases left in between. This CDR3 spans 13 amino acids. CDR3 coding DNA: TGTGCCAGCAGCTTAGAAGCCCACTACGAGCAGTACTTC. This codes for CASSLEAHYEQYF.

This sequence joins TRBV5-1 and TRBJ1-1; no clear D. CDR3 length equals 14 residues. Between the trimmed V and J ends, which lost 1 base and 1 base, there was a span of 8 bases. Germline V gene lookup returns CDR1 SGHRS and CDR2 YFSETQ. CDR3 residues: CASSLFGGNTEAFF. The CDR3 nucleotides are TGCGCCAGCAGCTTGTTTGGCGGGAACACTGAAGCTTTCTTT.

This clone appeared a single time. The chain employs TRBV3-1 (or the pseudogene TRBV3-2) and TRBJ2-2; D call uncertain. Deletions cut 1 base from V and 11 bases from J, with 5 bases between. Germline CDR1 and CDR2: LGHDT and YNNKEL (reference sequence). This CDR3 is 11 amino acids long. CDR3 in amino acids: CASSQGTELFF. In nucleotides, the CDR3 is TGTGCCAGCAGCCAAGGTACAGAGCTGTTTTTT.

The chain combines TRBV3-1 (or the pseudogene TRBV3-2) with TRBJ2-5; a weak D match, TRBD2 (6 bases). Trimming took 3 bases from V and 5 from J, leaving 22 bases between them. Germline V lookup: CDR1 LGHDT, CDR2 YNNKEL (reference sequence). This CDR3 contains 17 residues. Here the CDR3 reads CASSQYSGTSNWETQYF. Written as DNA, the CDR3 is TGTGCCAGCAGCCAGTACTCCGGGACTTCAAATTGGGAGACCCAGTACTTC.

V usage is TRBV9 and J usage is TRBJ1-3; TRBD1 matches 10 bases. The CDR3 has 17 amino acids. Germline-derived CDR1 and CDR2 are SGDLS and YYNGEE. V shed 3 bases, J shed 0 bases, and the junction held 6 bases outside the gene matches. Here the CDR3 DNA reads TGTGCCAGCAGCGGACCGGGACAGGGGACCTCTGGAAACACCATATATTTT. Protein product: CASSGPGQGTSGNTIYF.

The V call is TRBV19, the J call TRBJ2-5, with D perhaps matching TRBD2 (6 bases). Trimming cost V 1 base and J 5 bases, with 14 bases left between them. The CDR3 consists of 15 residues. Germline V gives CDR1 LNHDA, CDR2 SQIVND (reference sequence). In DNA, the CDR3 is TGTGCCAGTAGTATAGGAAGCGGGCCACGGGAGACCCAGTACTTC. Its translation: CASSIGSGPRETQYF.

This clone was observed a few times. The chain employs TRBV5-1 and TRBJ1-2; possible D gene TRBD1, 6 bases. Germline V gene data show CDR1 as SGHRS and CDR2 as YFSETQ. The CDR3 has 15 amino acids. The germline V and J ends were trimmed by 4 bases and 1 base, with 14 bases remaining between them. CDR3 DNA: TGCGCCAGCAGCCCCGGGGACACCCTTAACTATGGCTACACCTTC. This translates into CASSPGDTLNYGYTF.

CDR3 sequence (DNA): TGTGCCTGGACCGAAGCATATTTCTCTGGAAACACCATATATTTT. Its protein product is CAWTEAYFSGNTIYF. The rearrangement uses TRBV30 and TRBJ1-3, with D unclear. In germline, CDR1 is GTSNPN, CDR2 SVGIG (reference sequence). Trimming cost V 4 bases and J 0 bases, with 13 bases left between them. The CDR3 covers 15 residues.

The count of this clone is one. V and J are TRBV27 and TRBJ1-1; D is unresolved. The V and J ends lost 6 bases and 1 base respectively, with 9 bases between them. The germline CDR1 and CDR2 sequences are MNHEY and SMNVEV (reference sequence). The CDR3 consists of 13 residues. The CDR3 protein is CASRAIWNTEAFF. CDR3 nucleotide sequence: TGTGCCAGCAGGGCAATATGGAACACTGAAGCTTTCTTT.

This sequence joins TRBV11-3 and TRBJ2-3, with 9 bases lining up with TRBD2. This CDR3 comprises 16 residues. V lost 4 bases, J lost 1 base, and 6 bases stayed unmatched. Per germline, CDR1 SGHNT and CDR2 YENEEA. CDR3 region: CASSSLAGAGTDTQYF. DNA of the CDR3: TGTGCCAGCAGCTCCTTAGCGGGGGCCGGCACAGATACGCAGTATTTT.

Only one count was recorded for this clone. The V call is TRBV5-6, the J call TRBJ2-3; maybe TRBD2 (5 bases). Germline-derived CDR1 and CDR2 are SGHDT and YYEEEE. Trimming removed 4 bases from V and 3 bases from J, with 15 bases in between. The CDR3 totals 15 residues. CDR3 in amino acids: CASSELAPGTDTQYF. In DNA, the CDR3 is TGTGCCAGCAGCGAATTAGCCCCGGGGACAGATACGCAGTATTTT.

This clone appeared a few times. The genes are TRBV19 and TRBJ2-3, with 14 bases matching TRBD2. The germline CDR1 and CDR2 sequences are LNHDA and SQIVND (reference sequence). V was pared by 4 bases and J by 4 bases, with 10 bases of the junction left unmatched. CDR3 length equals 18 residues. This CDR3 reads CASSTRLAGGARADTQYF. In nucleotides, the CDR3 is TGTGCCAGTAGTACCCGACTAGCGGGGGGGGCGAGGGCAGATACGCAGTATTTT.

The chain combines TRBV5-5 with TRBJ2-5; 7 nucleotides agree with TRBD1. Germline CDR1 is SGHKS and CDR2 is YYEKEE (reference sequence). The CDR3 loop spans 15 amino acids. With V trimmed by 3 bases and J by 1 base, 6 bases remained unmatched. For the CDR3, the DNA is TGTGCCAGCAGCTCTCCGACAGGGCGCCAAGAGACCCAGTACTTC. It specifies CASSSPTGRQETQYF.

This sequence joins TRBV13 and TRBJ2-1, with a weak D call TRBD2 (5 bases). This CDR3 spans 15 amino acids. V was pared by 5 bases and J by 3 bases, with 14 bases between. Germline assignment: CDR1 PRHDT and CDR2 FYEKMQ (reference sequence). The DNA for the CDR3 is TGTGCCAGCAGCCATTCCGGGGTTGTCTACAATGAGCAGTTCTTC. Translating it yields CASSHSGVVYNEQFF.

This clone was detected only once. V and J are TRBV30 and TRBJ1-4, with 9 bases matching TRBD1. The J segment lost 3 bases and the V segment lost 5 bases, leaving 4 bases of the junction unmatched. The CDR3 covers 14 residues. Germline V lookup: CDR1 GTSNPN, CDR2 SVGIG (reference sequence). In DNA, the CDR3 is TGTGCCTGGGGGACAGGGCAAGCTAATGAAAAACTGTTTTTT. Translated: CAWGTGQANEKLFF.

The chain employs TRBV25-1 and TRBJ2-2, with TRBD1 matching 8 bases. J gave up 4 bases and V 4 bases, and 5 bases lay outside the gene matches. CDR3 length: 15 residues. Germline lookup yields CDR1 MGHDK and CDR2 SYGVNS. The CDR3 DNA reads TGTGCCAGCAGTGCGACAGGGGCGTTCACCGGGGAGCTGTTTTTT. As protein: CASSATGAFTGELFF.

The chain carries TRBV28 and TRBJ1-1; TRBD1 matches 8 bases. The CDR3 has 14 amino acids. Germline V lookup: CDR1 MDHEN, CDR2 SYDVKM. V shed 7 bases and J 4 bases; nucleotides not matched to a gene: 8. The chain's CDR3 is CASTKTGGGTEAFF. The CDR3 nucleotides are TGTGCCAGCACCAAAACAGGGGGAGGCACTGAAGCTTTCTTT. The whole variable domain, filled in from reference TRBV28 and TRBJ1-1, reads DVKVTQSSRYLVKRTGEKVFLECVQDMDHENMFWYRQDPGLGLRLIYFSYDVKMKEKGDIPEGYSVSREKKERFSLILESASTNQTSMYLCASTKTGGGTEAFFGQGTRLTVV.

This clone has only a few counts. J is TRBJ2-3 and V is TRBV5-1, with 10 bases that match TRBD2. This CDR3 has 15 residues. V shed 5 bases and J 7 bases; nucleotides not matched to a gene: 10. The germline CDR1 and CDR2 sequences are SGHRS and YFSETQ. The CDR3 DNA follows: TGCGCCAGCAGAGAACTAGCGGGGATGCGCTATACGCAGTATTTT. Its translation is CASRELAGMRYTQYF.